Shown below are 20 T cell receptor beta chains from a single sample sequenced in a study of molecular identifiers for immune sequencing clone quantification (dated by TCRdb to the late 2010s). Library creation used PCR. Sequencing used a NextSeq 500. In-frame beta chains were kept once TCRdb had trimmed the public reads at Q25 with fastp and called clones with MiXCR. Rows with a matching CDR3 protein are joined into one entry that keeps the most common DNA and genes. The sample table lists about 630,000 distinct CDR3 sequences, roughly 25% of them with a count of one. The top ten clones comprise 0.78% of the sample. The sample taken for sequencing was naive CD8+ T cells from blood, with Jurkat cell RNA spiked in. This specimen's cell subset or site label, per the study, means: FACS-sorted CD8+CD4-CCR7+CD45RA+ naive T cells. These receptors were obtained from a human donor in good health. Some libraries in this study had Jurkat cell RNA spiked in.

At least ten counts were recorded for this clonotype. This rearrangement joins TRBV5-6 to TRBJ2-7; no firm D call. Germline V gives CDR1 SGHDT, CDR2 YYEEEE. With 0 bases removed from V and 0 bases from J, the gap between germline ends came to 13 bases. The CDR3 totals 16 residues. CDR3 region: CASSLVGVLSSYEQYF. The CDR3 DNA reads TGTGCCAGCAGCTTGGTAGGCGTCCTGAGCTCCTACGAGCAGTACTTC.

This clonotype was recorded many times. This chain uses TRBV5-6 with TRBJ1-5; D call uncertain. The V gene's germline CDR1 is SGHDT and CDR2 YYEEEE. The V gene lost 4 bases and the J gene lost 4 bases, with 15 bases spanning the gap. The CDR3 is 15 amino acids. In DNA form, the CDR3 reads TGTGCCAGCAGCGGAGCAGCCGTTGGTAATCAGCCCCAGCATTTT. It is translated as CASSGAAVGNQPQHF.

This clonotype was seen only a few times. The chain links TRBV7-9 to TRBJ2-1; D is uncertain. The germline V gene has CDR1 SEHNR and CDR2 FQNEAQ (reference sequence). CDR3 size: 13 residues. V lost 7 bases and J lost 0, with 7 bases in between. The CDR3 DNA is TGTGCCAGCAAAAAGAGCTCCTACAATGAGCAGTTCTTC. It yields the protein CASKKSSYNEQFF.

CDR3 amino acids: CASSQGRGDLYEQYF. The CDR3, as DNA: TGCGCCAGCAGCCAAGGTAGGGGGGACCTCTACGAGCAGTACTTC. This chain links TRBV4-1 with TRBJ2-7, with D perhaps assigned TRBD1 or TRBD2 (6 bases each). V gave up 1 base and J gave up 3 bases, with 13 bases separating them. Germline V CDR1 and CDR2: MGHRA, YSYEKL. The CDR3 totals 15 residues.

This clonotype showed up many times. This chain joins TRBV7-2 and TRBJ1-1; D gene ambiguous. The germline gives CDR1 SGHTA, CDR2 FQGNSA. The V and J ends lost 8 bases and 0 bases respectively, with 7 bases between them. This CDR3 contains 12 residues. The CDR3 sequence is CASGPMNTEAFF. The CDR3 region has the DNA TGTGCCAGCGGCCCAATGAACACTGAAGCTTTCTTT.

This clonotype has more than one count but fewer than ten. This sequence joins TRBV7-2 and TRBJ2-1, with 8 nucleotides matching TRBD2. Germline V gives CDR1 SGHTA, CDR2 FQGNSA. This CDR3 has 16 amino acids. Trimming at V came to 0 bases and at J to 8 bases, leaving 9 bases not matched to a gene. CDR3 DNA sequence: TGTGCCAGCAGCTTAGCCCCGGGGGGGGCCGGGTATGAGCAGTTCTTC. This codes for CASSLAPGGAGYEQFF.

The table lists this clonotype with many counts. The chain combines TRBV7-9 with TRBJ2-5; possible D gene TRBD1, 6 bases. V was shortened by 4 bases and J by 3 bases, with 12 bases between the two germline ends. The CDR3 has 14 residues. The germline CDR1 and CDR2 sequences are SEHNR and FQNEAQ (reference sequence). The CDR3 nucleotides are TGTGCCAGCAGCTCAGAACAGGGCAAAGAGACCCAGTACTTC. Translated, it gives CASSSEQGKETQYF. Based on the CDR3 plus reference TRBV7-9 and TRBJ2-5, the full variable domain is DTGVSQNPRHKITKRGQNVTFRCDPISEHNRLYWYRQTLGQGPEFLTYFQNEAQLEKSRLLSDRFSAERPKGSFSTLEIQRTEQGDSAMYLCASSSEQGKETQYFGPGTRLLVL.

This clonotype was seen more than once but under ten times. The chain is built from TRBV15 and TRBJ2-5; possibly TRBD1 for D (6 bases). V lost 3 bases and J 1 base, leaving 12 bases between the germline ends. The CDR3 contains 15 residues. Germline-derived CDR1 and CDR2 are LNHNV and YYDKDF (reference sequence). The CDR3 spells CATSSDLGGQETQYF. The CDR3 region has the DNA TGTGCCACCAGCAGCGATCTAGGGGGCCAAGAGACCCAGTACTTC.

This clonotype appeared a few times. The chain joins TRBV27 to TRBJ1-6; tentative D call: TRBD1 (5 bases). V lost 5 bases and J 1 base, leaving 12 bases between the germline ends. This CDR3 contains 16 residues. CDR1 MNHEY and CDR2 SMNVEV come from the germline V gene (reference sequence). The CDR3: CASSGLGGSYNSPLHF. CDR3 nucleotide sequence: TGTGCCAGCAGTGGTCTGGGGGGTTCCTATAATTCACCCCTCCACTTT.

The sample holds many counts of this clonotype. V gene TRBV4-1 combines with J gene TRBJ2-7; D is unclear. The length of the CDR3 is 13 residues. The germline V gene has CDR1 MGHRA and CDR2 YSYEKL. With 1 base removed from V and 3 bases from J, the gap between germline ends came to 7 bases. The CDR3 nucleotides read TGCGCCAGCAGCCAAGGATGGGGCTACGAGCAGTACTTC. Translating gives CASSQGWGYEQYF.

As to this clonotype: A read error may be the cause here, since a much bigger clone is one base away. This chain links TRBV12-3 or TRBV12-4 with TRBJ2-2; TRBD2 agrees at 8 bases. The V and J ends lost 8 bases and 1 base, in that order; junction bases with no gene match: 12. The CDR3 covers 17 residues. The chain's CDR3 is CASGPSPSGLNTGELFF. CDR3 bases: TGTGCCAGCGGTCCGAGCCCTAGCGGGTTGAACACCGGGGAGCTGTTTTTT.

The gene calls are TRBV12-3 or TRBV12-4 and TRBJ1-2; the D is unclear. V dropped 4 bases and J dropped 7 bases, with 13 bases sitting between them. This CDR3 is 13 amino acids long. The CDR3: CASSSGSVCGYTF. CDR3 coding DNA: TGTGCCAGCAGTTCGGGGTCGGTCTGTGGCTACACCTTC.

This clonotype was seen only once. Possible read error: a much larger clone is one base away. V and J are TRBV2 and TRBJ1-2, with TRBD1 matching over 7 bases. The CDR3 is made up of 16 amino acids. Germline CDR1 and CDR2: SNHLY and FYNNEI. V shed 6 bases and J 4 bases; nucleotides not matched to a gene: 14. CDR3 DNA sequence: TGTGCCAGCAGAACTGCCCTGAGAGGGACAGTCTATGGCTACACCTTC. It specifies CASRTALRGTVYGYTF.

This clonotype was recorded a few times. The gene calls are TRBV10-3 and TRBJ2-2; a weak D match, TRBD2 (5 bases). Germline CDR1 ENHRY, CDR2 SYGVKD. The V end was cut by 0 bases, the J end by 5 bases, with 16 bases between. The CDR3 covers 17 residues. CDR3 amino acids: CAISESKGSEATGELFF. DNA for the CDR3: TGTGCCATCAGTGAGTCGAAGGGTAGCGAAGCTACCGGGGAGCTGTTTTTT.

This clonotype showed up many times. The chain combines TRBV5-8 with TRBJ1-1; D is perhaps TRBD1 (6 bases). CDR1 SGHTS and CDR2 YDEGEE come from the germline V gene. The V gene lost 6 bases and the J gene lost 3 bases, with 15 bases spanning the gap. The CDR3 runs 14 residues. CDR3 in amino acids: CASTILEGDTEAFF. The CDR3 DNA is TGTGCCAGCACCATTCTCGAGGGGGACACTGAAGCTTTCTTT.

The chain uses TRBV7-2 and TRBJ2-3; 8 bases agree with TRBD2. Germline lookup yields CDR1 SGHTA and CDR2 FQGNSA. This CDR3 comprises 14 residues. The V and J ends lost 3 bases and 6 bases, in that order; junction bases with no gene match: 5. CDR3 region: CASSLGLEGDTQYF. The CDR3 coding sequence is TGTGCCAGCAGCTTGGGACTAGAGGGGGATACGCAGTATTTT.

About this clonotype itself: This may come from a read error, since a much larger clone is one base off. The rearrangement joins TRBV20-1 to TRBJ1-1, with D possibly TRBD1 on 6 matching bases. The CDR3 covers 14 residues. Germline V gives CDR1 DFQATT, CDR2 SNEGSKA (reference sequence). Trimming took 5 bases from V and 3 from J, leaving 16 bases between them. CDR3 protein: CSAGDKAPDTEAFF. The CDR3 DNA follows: TGCAGTGCTGGGGACAAGGCACCGGACACTGAAGCTTTCTTT.

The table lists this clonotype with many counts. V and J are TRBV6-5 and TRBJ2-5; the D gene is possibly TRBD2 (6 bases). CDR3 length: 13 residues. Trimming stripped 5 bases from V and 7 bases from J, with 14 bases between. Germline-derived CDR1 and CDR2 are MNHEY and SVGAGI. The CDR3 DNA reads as TGTGCCAGCAGTCAAGGACCGGAGGGGACCCAGTACTTC. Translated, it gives CASSQGPEGTQYF.

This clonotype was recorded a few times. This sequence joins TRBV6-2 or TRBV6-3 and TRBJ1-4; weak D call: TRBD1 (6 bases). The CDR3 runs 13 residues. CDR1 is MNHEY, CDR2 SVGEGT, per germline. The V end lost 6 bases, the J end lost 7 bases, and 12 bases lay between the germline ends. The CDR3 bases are TGTGCCAGCAGAGGGGACAACTTTGAAAAACTGTTTTTT. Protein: CASRGDNFEKLFF.

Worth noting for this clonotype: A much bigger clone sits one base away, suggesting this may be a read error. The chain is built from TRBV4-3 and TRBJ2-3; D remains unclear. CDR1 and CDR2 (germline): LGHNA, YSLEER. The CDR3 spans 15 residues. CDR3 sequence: CASSPGPMESDTRYF. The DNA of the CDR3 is TGCGCCAGCAGCCCCGGACCGATGGAGTCGGATACGCGGTATTTT.